Shown below are 10 T cell receptor beta chains from a single sample sequenced in a study of early T cells in non-severe SARS-CoV-2 infection. TCRdb passed the 5' RACE reads through MiXCR, listing each CDR3 protein once. The sample includes around 67,000 distinct CDR3 sequences, 12% of them seen just once. The material sequenced was whole blood. The receptor source for this set is an adult who was a healthcare worker with PCR-confirmed SARS-CoV-2 infection or an uninfected control (not recorded which).

This clonotype has a count of ten or more. The gene calls are TRBV10-3 and TRBJ2-3; maybe TRBD2 (6 bases). Trimming left V 0 bases short and J 4 bases short, with 14 bases between. The length of the CDR3 is 16 residues. Germline CDR1 is ENHRY and CDR2 is SYGVKD. The CDR3 is CAISESRLVRPDTQYF. The CDR3 DNA reads TGTGCCATCAGTGAGTCCCGACTAGTTCGTCCAGATACGCAGTATTTT.

This clonotype showed up many times. This chain links TRBV4-3 with TRBJ2-3; D might be TRBD2 (6 bases). Deletions cut 1 base from V and 5 bases from J, with 19 bases between. Germline V gene data show CDR1 as LGHNA and CDR2 as YSLEER. The CDR3 runs to 17 residues. Here the CDR3 DNA reads TGCGCCAGCAGCCAAGGGGAAAGACTAGAGGTACAAGATACGCAGTATTTT. Protein: CASSQGERLEVQDTQYF.

This clonotype showed up just a few times. The rearrangement links TRBV29-1 to TRBJ2-5; 9 bases match TRBD2. From germline, CDR1 is SQVTM and CDR2 ANQGSEA. V was pared by 4 bases and J by 0 bases, with 6 bases of the junction left unmatched. The CDR3 has 15 amino acids. The CDR3 DNA sequence: TGCAGCGTTGTGTGGCTAGCGGGAAACCAAGAGACCCAGTACTTC. It specifies CSVVWLAGNQETQYF.

This clonotype came up a few times. CDR3: CSVVSIYGYTF. As DNA, the CDR3 is TGCAGCGTTGTTTCCATTTATGGCTACACCTTC. This chain uses TRBV29-1 with TRBJ1-2; no definite D call. Trimming cost V 4 bases and J 5 bases, with 8 bases left between them. The CDR3 is made up of 11 amino acids. Germline-derived CDR1 and CDR2 are SQVTM and ANQGSEA. Together with reference TRBV29-1 and TRBJ1-2, the CDR3 gives the full variable domain: SAVISQKPSRDICQRGTSLTIQCQVDSQVTMMFWYRQQPGQSLTLIATANQGSEATYESGFVIDKFPISRPNLTFSTLTVSNMSPEDSSIYLCSVVSIYGYTFGSGTRLTVV.

This clonotype was detected many times. V is TRBV4-2 and J is TRBJ2-5, with TRBD2 matching 11 bases. Germline V gene data show CDR1 as LGHNA and CDR2 as YNFKEQ. The ends lost 3 bases at V and 4 bases at J; junction bases unmatched: 10. The CDR3 has 17 amino acids. In DNA, the CDR3 is TGTGCCAGCAGCCACCCCCCGGCGCTAGCGGGGGGAGAGACCCAGTACTTC. Residues: CASSHPPALAGGETQYF.

Many counts were recorded for this clonotype. The V call is TRBV7-2, the J call TRBJ1-4; D uncertain. Germline CDR1 is SGHTA and CDR2 is FQGNSA. The length of the CDR3 is 14 residues. Trimming shortened V by 2 bases and J by 7 bases, and 11 bases separated the two germline ends. Written as DNA, the CDR3 is TGTGCCAGCAGCTTAACGGGGAGTGGTGAAAAACTGTTTTTT. Amino acid sequence: CASSLTGSGEKLFF. Full variable domain (outside the CDR3, taken from reference TRBV7-2 and TRBJ1-4): GAGVSQSPSNKVTEKGKDVELRCDPISGHTALYWYRQSLGQGLEFLIYFQGNSAPDKSGLPSDRFSAERTGGSVSTLTIQRTQQEDSAVYLCASSLTGSGEKLFFGSGTQLSVL.

This clonotype was picked up many times. The chain joins TRBV15 to TRBJ1-5; D is perhaps TRBD1 (6 bases). The CDR3 sequence is 15 residues long. V lost 3 bases, J lost 0 bases, and 9 bases lay in between. In germline, CDR1 is LNHNV, CDR2 YYDKDF (reference sequence). CDR3 sequence reads: CATSSTGYSNQPQHF. CDR3 coding DNA: TGTGCCACCAGCAGTACAGGGTATAGCAATCAGCCCCAGCATTTT.

This clonotype was counted many times. The CDR3 DNA reads TGTGCCAGCTCACCGTTACCGGGACATAGCTCCTACGAGCAGTACTTC. Amino acid sequence: CASSPLPGHSSYEQYF. This sequence joins TRBV18 and TRBJ2-7; perhaps TRBD1 as D (6 bases). Trimming shortened V by 3 bases and J by 0 bases, and 15 bases separated the two germline ends. The CDR3 spans 16 residues. Germline V gene data show CDR1 as KGHSH and CDR2 as LQKENI.

This clonotype was recorded at least ten times. The rearrangement uses TRBV12-3 or TRBV12-4 and TRBJ2-3; TRBD1 is a possible D gene (5 bases). The V and J ends lost 0 bases and 6 bases respectively, with 13 bases between them. The CDR3 extends over 15 amino acids. CDR3 in amino acids: CASSLAQGLRDTQYF. The CDR3 DNA follows: TGTGCCAGCAGTTTAGCTCAGGGCCTCCGGGATACGCAGTATTTT.

This clonotype was recorded many times. V is TRBV6-5 and J is TRBJ1-2; perhaps TRBD1 as D (5 bases). CDR1 and CDR2 from the germline V gene are MNHEY and SVGAGI. V was clipped by 10 bases and J by 4 bases, with 22 bases between them. The CDR3 runs 15 residues. CDR3 sequence: CATLQGQPQSYGYTF. CDR3 DNA: TGTGCCACACTCCAGGGCCAGCCCCAAAGCTATGGCTACACCTTC.